Listed below are T cell receptor beta chains from one sample, sequenced in a study of regulatory T cells in long-lasting Graves disease. TCRdb re-called the multiplex PCR reads with MiXCR, one entry per CDR3 protein. The sample has approximately 400,000 distinct CDR3 sequences; about 12% are singletons. A further study also used this sample, focusing on T cells in Graves' hyperthyroidism and ophthalmopathy.

This specimen consisted of peripheral blood mononuclear cells (PBMCs), obtained at new diagnosis, from a patient treated with antithyroid drugs. The receptors here all came from a young woman with Graves disease. The CDR3 runs from the conserved cysteine through the conserved F or W. D genes are given only for firm matches. Rows give clone size only sometimes, using once, few, many, or a class for an expanded clone.

CATGTGFGYGYTF | TGTGCCACCGGGACAGGGTTTGGCTATGGCTACACCTTC | - | TRBD1 | TRBJ1-2 | TRBV25-1
CAISETLFQGEAFF | TGTGCCATCAGTGAAACCTTATTTCAGGGTGAAGCTTTCTTT | many | - | TRBJ1-1 | TRBV10-3
CASSLDRGGALLTGELFF | TGTGCCAGCAGCTTGGATCGAGGGGGGGCCTTGCTCACCGGGGAGCTGTTTTTT | few | - | TRBJ2-2 | TRBV5-5
CASSLETGTHTQYF | TGTGCCAGCAGCTTAGAGACCGGGACTCATACGCAGTATTTT | many | - | TRBJ2-3 | TRBV7-2
CSARGGGQYF | TGCAGTGCTAGGGGTGGCGGGCAGTACTTC | many | - | TRBJ2-7 | TRBV20-1
CAWSFAVNYGYTF | TGTGCCTGGAGCTTCGCGGTTAACTATGGCTACACCTTC | - | - | TRBJ1-2 | TRBV30
CASSLFSATRDRTDTQYF | TGTGCCAGCAGTTTATTCTCAGCCACGCGGGACCGCACAGATACGCAGTATTTT | many | - | TRBJ2-3 | TRBV28
CATSDRGRNNQPQHF | TGTGCCACCAGTGATCGGGGACGGAATAATCAGCCCCAGCATTTT | many | - | TRBJ1-5 | TRBV24-1
CASSPEYTGELFF | TGTGCCAGCTCCCCAGAGTACACCGGGGAGCTGTTTTTT | few | - | TRBJ2-2 | TRBV19
CARSVRAEGYILYF | TGTGCCCGGAGTGTACGGGCCGAGGGCTACATTCTATATTTT | - | - | TRBJ1-3 | TRBV30
CASTRDGASGFNEQFF | TGTGCTAGTACCCGAGATGGGGCTAGCGGGTTCAATGAGCAGTTCTTC | many | TRBD2 | TRBJ2-1 | TRBV12-5
CSARSASVAQYF | TGCAGTGCTAGAAGCGCCTCCGTGGCCCAGTACTTC | - | - | TRBJ2-5 | TRBV20-1
CASSSELTGEAKAFF | TGCGCCAGCAGCTCCGAACTTACAGGGGAAGCTAAAGCTTTCTTT | many | TRBD1 | TRBJ1-1 | TRBV5-1
CASRTEASEAFF | TGTGCCAGCAGGACAGAGGCCTCTGAAGCTTTCTTT | many | - | TRBJ1-1 | TRBV2
CSVPMPTGTASYEQYF | TGCAGCGTTCCTATGCCAACCGGGACAGCCTCCTACGAGCAGTACTTC | many | TRBD1 | TRBJ2-7 | TRBV29-1
CASLLTGFGNTIYF | TGTGCCAGCCTTCTAACAGGTTTTGGAAACACCATATATTTT | - | - | TRBJ1-3 | TRBV2
CASSVQMGLLNSPLHF | TGCGCCAGCAGTGTCCAAATGGGACTCCTGAATTCACCCCTCCACTTT | many | - | TRBJ1-6 | TRBV10-2
CASSLGLAGGYNVEQFF | TGTGCCAGCAGCTTAGGCCTAGCGGGGGGATATAACGTTGAGCAGTTCTTC | many | TRBD2 | TRBJ2-1 | TRBV7-3
CSATPGLYTGELFF | TGCAGTGCCACTCCGGGGCTTTACACCGGGGAGCTGTTTTTT | few | - | TRBJ2-2 | TRBV20-1
CASSPYTAEETQYF | TGCGCCAGCAGCCCGTACACCGCCGAAGAGACCCAGTACTTC | many | - | TRBJ2-5 | TRBV4-3
CASKIISGHNSPLHF | TGTGCCAGCAAGATAATATCGGGGCATAATTCACCCCTCCACTTT | many | - | TRBJ1-6 | TRBV28
CASSRPGQGLEKLFF | TGTGCCAGCAGCCGTCCGGGACAGGGGCTTGAAAAACTGTTTTTT | few | TRBD1 | TRBJ1-4 | TRBV5-4
CSVQADGGYTF | TGCAGCGTGCAGGCGGATGGCGGCTACACCTTC | - | - | TRBJ1-2 | TRBV29-1
CASSGPGGYGYTF | TGTGCCAGCAGCGGTCCAGGGGGGTATGGCTACACCTTC | many | TRBD1 | TRBJ1-2 | TRBV2
CASSFYKTTEAFF | TGTGCCAGCAGTTTTTACAAGACGACTGAAGCTTTCTTT | many | - | TRBJ1-1 | TRBV28
CASSQGLAGGPFEQFF | TGCGCCAGCAGCCAGGGACTAGCGGGGGGGCCCTTTGAGCAGTTCTTC | - | TRBD2 | TRBJ2-1 | TRBV4-3
CASSDGQGASEKLFF | TGTGCCAGCAGCGACGGACAGGGGGCAAGTGAAAAACTGTTTTTT | - | TRBD1 | TRBJ1-4 | TRBV25-1
CASSLVRKVSIYNEQFF | TGTGCCAGCAGCTTAGTCAGAAAGGTATCTATCTACAATGAGCAGTTCTTC | - | - | TRBJ2-1 | TRBV7-2
CASSSIAMSYNEQFF | TGTGCCAGCAGCTCTATTGCCATGTCCTACAATGAGCAGTTCTTC | many | - | TRBJ2-1 | TRBV7-3
CASSLSPGLETQYF | TGTGCCAGCAGTTTATCGCCCGGTTTAGAGACCCAGTACTTC | many | - | TRBJ2-5 | TRBV28
CASRVDRGSPLHF | TGTGCCAGCAGGGTCGACAGGGGTTCACCCCTCCACTTT | few | TRBD1 | TRBJ1-6 | TRBV2
CASSRDRGQSNSPLHF | TGTGCCAGCAGCCGAGACAGGGGGCAATCGAATTCACCCCTCCACTTT | many | TRBD1 | TRBJ1-6 | TRBV13
CASSRTSGTSSYEQYF | TGTGCCAGCTCACGGACTAGCGGGACGAGCTCCTACGAGCAGTACTTC | many | TRBD2 | TRBJ2-7 | TRBV18
CASTRDTGELFF | TGTGCCAGCACCCGTGACACCGGGGAGCTGTTTTTT | many | - | TRBJ2-2 | TRBV12-3/TRBV12-4
CASMTRDRGNQPQHF | TGTGCCAGCATGACCAGGGACAGGGGAAATCAGCCCCAGCATTTT | many | TRBD1 | TRBJ1-5 | TRBV6-1
CASSLEPGNQPQHF | TGCGCCAGCAGCTTGGAGCCAGGGAATCAGCCCCAGCATTTT | many | - | TRBJ1-5 | TRBV5-1
CASSPDVSNQPQHF | TGTGCCAGCTCACCAGACGTTAGCAATCAGCCCCAGCATTTT | many | - | TRBJ1-5 | TRBV18
CASSVEEGETSTDTQYF | TGTGCCAGCAGCGTAGAGGAGGGGGAAACTAGCACAGATACGCAGTATTTT | - | - | TRBJ2-3 | TRBV9
CSVPGTGGPEAFF | TGCAGCGTTCCGGGGACAGGGGGCCCTGAAGCTTTCTTT | few | TRBD1 | TRBJ1-1 | TRBV29-1
CSYYRTLSMNTEAFF | TGCAGTTACTACCGGACACTAAGCATGAACACTGAAGCTTTCTTT | many | - | TRBJ1-1 | TRBV20-1
CASSQSADLNTEAFF | TGTGCCAGCAGCCAATCGGCGGATTTGAACACTGAAGCTTTCTTT | many | - | TRBJ1-1 | TRBV16
CASSLGGVAYNEQFF | TGTGCCAGCAGCTTAGGCGGGGTGGCCTACAATGAGCAGTTCTTC | many | - | TRBJ2-1 | TRBV7-2
CASGATSGARTYEQYF | TGTGCCAGCGGTGCGACCTCGGGGGCTCGCACCTACGAGCAGTACTTC | many | - | TRBJ2-7 | TRBV9
CASSFYRGLRTDTQYF | TGTGCCAGCAGCTTTTACCGGGGGTTACGAACAGATACGCAGTATTTT | many | - | TRBJ2-3 | TRBV7-9
CASRSKFSVNIQYF | TGTGCCAGCAGGTCTAAGTTCTCAGTAAACATTCAGTACTTC | few | - | TRBJ2-4 | TRBV5-6
CASSYDDYEQYF | TGTGCCAGCAGTTACGACGATTACGAGCAGTACTTC | many | - | TRBJ2-7 | TRBV6-5
CASSFQTAGIDEQYF | TGTGCCAGCAGTTTTCAGACAGCGGGAATCGACGAGCAGTACTTC | many | TRBD2 | TRBJ2-7 | TRBV28
CSASEGSDYSPLHF | TGCAGTGCTAGTGAGGGCTCCGATTATTCACCCCTCCACTTT | many | - | TRBJ1-6 | TRBV20-1
CASSAGTSAQYF | TGTGCCAGCAGCGCGGGGACTTCTGCGCAGTATTTT | many | - | TRBJ2-3 | TRBV28
CAWEGGRTAGAEAFF | TGTGCCTGGGAGGGAGGGAGGACAGCGGGAGCTGAAGCTTTCTTT | many | - | TRBJ1-1 | TRBV30
CASTARGQGSEQYF | TGTGCCAGCACCGCGAGGGGACAGGGTTCCGAGCAGTACTTC | many | TRBD1 | TRBJ2-7 | TRBV7-8
CASSDPMDYGYTF | TGTGCCAGCAGCGACCCGATGGACTATGGCTACACCTTC | many | - | TRBJ1-2 | TRBV6-2/TRBV6-3
CASSGLRLDNEKLFF | TGTGCCAGCAGTGGCCTGAGGCTCGATAATGAAAAACTGTTTTTT | few | - | TRBJ1-4 | TRBV2
CASSQDHPGQGDGTEAFF | TGCGCCAGCAGCCAAGATCATCCAGGACAGGGGGACGGCACTGAAGCTTTCTTT | many | TRBD1 | TRBJ1-1 | TRBV4-1
CASSQVSASYNEQFF | TGTGCCAGCAGCCAAGTCAGCGCCTCCTACAATGAGCAGTTCTTC | - | - | TRBJ2-1 | TRBV2